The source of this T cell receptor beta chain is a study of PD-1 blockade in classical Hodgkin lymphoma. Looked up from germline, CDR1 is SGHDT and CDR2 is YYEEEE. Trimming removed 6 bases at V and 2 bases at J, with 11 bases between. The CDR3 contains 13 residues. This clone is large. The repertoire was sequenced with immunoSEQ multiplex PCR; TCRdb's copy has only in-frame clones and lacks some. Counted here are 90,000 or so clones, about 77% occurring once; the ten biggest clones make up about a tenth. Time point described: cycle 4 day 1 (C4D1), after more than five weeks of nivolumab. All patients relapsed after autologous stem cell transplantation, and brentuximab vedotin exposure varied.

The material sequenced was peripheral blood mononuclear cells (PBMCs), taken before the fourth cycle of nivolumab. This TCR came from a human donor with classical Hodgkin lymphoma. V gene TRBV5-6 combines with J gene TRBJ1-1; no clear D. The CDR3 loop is CASTSDDNTEAFF. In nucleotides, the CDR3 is TGTGCCAGCACCAGCGACGACAACACTGAAGCTTTCTTT.